This TCR beta chain was found in a study of blood T cell repertoires in COVID-19. Here immunoSEQ multiplex PCR was the method, and the copy in TCRdb shows in-frame clones only, minus some. In the table there are 200,000 to 250,000 clones, 70% to 90% of which are singletons. The CDR3 is made up of 14 amino acids. Per germline, CDR1 SGHRS and CDR2 YFSETQ. V was pared by 1 base and J by 1 base, with 8 bases between. The sequencing input was PBMCs or T cells enriched from blood (not recorded which). The chain joins TRBV5-1 to TRBJ1-1; D is possibly TRBD1 (6 bases). The receptor comes from a man between 35 and 55 years old who had recovered from COVID-19. The CDR3 spells CASSLRTENTEAFF. DNA of the CDR3: TGCGCCAGCAGCTTGAGGACAGAGAACACTGAAGCTTTCTTT.